These 32 T cell receptor beta chains were all obtained from the same sample, sequenced in a study of T cells in Graves' hyperthyroidism and ophthalmopathy. Amplified TCR beta CDR3 regions came from RNA transcripts. Primed by the HTBI set, a first-round RT-PCR was run on the TCR CDR3. MiXCR was run by TCRdb on the multiplex PCR reads, yielding one entry per CDR3 protein. The sample records about 610,000 distinct CDR3 sequences, roughly 14% being singletons. The sample taken for sequencing was blood. The receptors derive from a woman between 40 and 55 years old with Graves' ophthalmopathy.

This clonotype was seen once. This chain joins TRBV12-3 or TRBV12-4 and TRBJ1-2; D remains unclear. The CDR3 is 12 residues long. V shed 0 bases and J shed 6 bases, with 5 bases lying between them. The CDR3 DNA follows: TGTGCCAGCAGTTTAGCAATCGATGGCTACACCTTC. This translates into CASSLAIDGYTF.

The table lists this clonotype with many counts. This chain joins TRBV29-1 and TRBJ2-7, with TRBD1 as a possible D gene (6 bases). Trimming removed 4 bases at V and 1 base at J, with 20 bases between. The CDR3 extends over 16 amino acids. The germline CDR1 and CDR2 sequences are SQVTM and ANQGSEA. Here the CDR3 DNA reads TGCAGCGTTGGTAGTAGTGTGGGACATCCATCCTACGAGCAGTACTTC. It codes for CSVGSSVGHPSYEQYF.

This clonotype has ten or more counts. The chain employs TRBV6-2 or TRBV6-3 and TRBJ2-7; D not resolved. This CDR3 has 11 residues. V shed 5 bases and J shed 5 bases, with 7 bases lying between them. Germline CDR1 MNHEY, CDR2 SVGEGT. CDR3: CASSRLHEQYF. The CDR3 region has the DNA TGTGCCAGCAGTCGCCTTCACGAGCAGTACTTC.

This clonotype has a count of ten or more. The genes are TRBV12-3 or TRBV12-4 and TRBJ1-1; 9 bases line up with TRBD1. The V and J ends lost 5 bases and 3 bases, in that order; junction bases with no gene match: 4. The CDR3 totals 14 residues. CDR3 sequence (DNA): TGTGCCAGCAGTACAGGGGGCACGGACACTGAAGCTTTCTTT. Translating gives CASSTGGTDTEAFF.

At least ten counts were recorded for this clonotype. The rearrangement joins TRBV6-1 to TRBJ2-3; D not certain. The V end was cut by 2 bases, the J end by 4 bases, with 13 bases between. Germline V gives CDR1 MNHNS, CDR2 SASEGT. The CDR3 runs 15 residues. For the CDR3, the DNA is TGTGCCAGCAGTGAATCGGTCTGGAGCGCAGATACGCAGTATTTT. This sequence encodes CASSESVWSADTQYF.

This clonotype appeared many times. The genes are TRBV28 and TRBJ2-6; 7 bases fit TRBD1. Germline CDR1 reads MDHEN; CDR2 reads SYDVKM. CDR3 length: 16 amino acids. The junction had 6 bases not matched to a gene; V was cut back by 6 bases and J by 1 base. In DNA, the CDR3 is TGTGCCAGCAGCGGGGACAGCATTTCTGGGGCCAACGTCCTGACTTTC. Protein sequence: CASSGDSISGANVLTF.

The chain joins TRBV5-1 to TRBJ2-3; D is perhaps TRBD1 or TRBD2 (9 bases each). CDR1 is SGHRS, CDR2 YFSETQ, per germline. Trimming stripped 4 bases from V and 5 bases from J, with 29 bases between. CDR3 length: 19 amino acids. The CDR3 sequence: CASSAGTGSYVAGVDTQYF. In nucleotides, the CDR3 is TGCGCCAGCAGCGCCGGGACAGGGAGCTACGTAGCGGGGGTAGATACGCAGTATTTT.

This clonotype was seen many times. The rearrangement links TRBV20-1 to TRBJ1-1, with D uncertain. Germline V CDR1 and CDR2: DFQATT, SNEGSKA (reference sequence). This CDR3 has 13 amino acids. V was clipped by 5 bases and J by 0 bases, with 10 bases between them. The chain's CDR3 is CSAAGRMNTEAFF. CDR3 coding DNA: TGCAGTGCTGCCGGCCGAATGAACACTGAAGCTTTCTTT.

This clonotype has only a few counts. The J gene is TRBJ1-1, the V gene TRBV6-2 or TRBV6-3; possibly TRBD1 for D (5 bases). The CDR3 spans 12 residues. CDR1 is MNHEY and CDR2 is SVGEGT in the germline V gene. The V gene lost 7 bases and the J gene lost 11 bases, with 17 bases spanning the gap. The CDR3 DNA follows: TGTGCCAGCACTAGCCCGGGGGTGAATGCTTTCTTT. This translates into CASTSPGVNAFF.

This clonotype was counted ten times or more. This chain joins TRBV12-5 and TRBJ2-2; 8 bases match TRBD2. The length of the CDR3 is 17 residues. The germline V gene encodes CDR1 LGHNT and CDR2 FRNRAP. V shed 4 bases, J shed 0 bases, and the junction held 7 bases outside the gene matches. The CDR3, as DNA: TGTGCTAGTGGTTCCCCCCGGGGGGGAGCGAACACCGGGGAGCTGTTTTTT. This sequence encodes CASGSPRGGANTGELFF.

This rearrangement joins TRBV4-1 to TRBJ1-2; weak D call: TRBD1 (6 bases). This CDR3 comprises 15 residues. The V end was cut by 6 bases, the J end by 3 bases, with 17 bases between. Germline assignment: CDR1 MGHRA and CDR2 YSYEKL. The CDR3: CASSRDTPKDYGYTF. The CDR3 bases are TGCGCCAGCAGTAGGGACACCCCAAAGGACTATGGCTACACCTTC.

This clonotype has at least ten counts. V usage is TRBV7-8 and J usage is TRBJ2-7; D possibly corresponds to TRBD2 (5 bases). The CDR3 spans 17 residues. Between the trimmed V and J ends, which lost 2 bases and 0 bases, there was a span of 17 bases. The V gene's germline CDR1 is SGHVS and CDR2 FQNEAQ. CDR3 sequence reads: CASSLSAGGISSYEQYF. Written as DNA, the CDR3 is TGTGCCAGCAGCTTATCGGCGGGTGGGATAAGCTCCTACGAGCAGTACTTC.

This clonotype was observed at least ten times. The CDR3 sequence is CASSLEVRGHEQYF. Here the CDR3 DNA reads TGCGCCAGCAGCTTGGAAGTCAGGGGGCACGAGCAGTACTTC. The chain combines TRBV5-1 with TRBJ2-7; 8 nucleotides agree with TRBD1. Trimming cost V 0 bases and J 5 bases; bases outside gene matches: 4. This CDR3 is 14 amino acids long. Germline V CDR1 and CDR2: SGHRS, YFSETQ. Full variable domain (remainder filled in from reference TRBV5-1 and TRBJ2-7): KAGVTQTPRYLIKTRGQQVTLSCSPISGHRSVSWYQQTPGQGLQFLFEYFSETQRNKGNFPGRFSGRQFSNSRSEMNVSTLELGDSALYLCASSLEVRGHEQYFGPGTRLTVT.

This clonotype was observed a few times. The chain is built from TRBV18 and TRBJ2-2; TRBD1 might be the D (6 bases). The germline V gene encodes CDR1 KGHSH and CDR2 LQKENI. CDR3 length: 13 amino acids. The V gene lost 5 bases and the J gene lost 6 bases, with 10 bases spanning the gap. CDR3 nucleotide sequence: TGTGCCAGCTCATCGGACAGTTCCGGGGAGCTGTTTTTT. Residues: CASSSDSSGELFF.

Many counts were recorded for this clonotype. The chain combines TRBV5-1 with TRBJ1-1, with 11 positions matching TRBD1. The V gene end was trimmed by 4 bases and the J gene end by 4 bases; junction bases not matched to a gene: 9. The germline gives CDR1 SGHRS, CDR2 YFSETQ. The length of the CDR3 is 16 residues. The CDR3 region is CASSPQSGQGGTEAFF. The CDR3 DNA follows: TGCGCCAGCAGCCCACAATCGGGACAGGGGGGCACTGAAGCTTTCTTT. The full variable domain, completed using reference TRBV5-1 and TRBJ1-1, is KAGVTQTPRYLIKTRGQQVTLSCSPISGHRSVSWYQQTPGQGLQFLFEYFSETQRNKGNFPGRFSGRQFSNSRSEMNVSTLELGDSALYLCASSPQSGQGGTEAFFGQGTRLTVV.

This clonotype showed up many times. V is TRBV28 and J is TRBJ2-5; D is ambiguous. Trimming left V 4 bases short and J 1 base short, with 16 bases between. Germline values: CDR1 MDHEN, CDR2 SYDVKM. This CDR3 region has 16 residues. CDR3 coding DNA: TGTGCCAGCAGTTCCCAAGACATCTACTCCCAAGAGACCCAGTACTTC. It translates to CASSSQDIYSQETQYF. The whole variable domain, filled in from reference TRBV28 and TRBJ2-5, reads DVKVTQSSRYLVKRTGEKVFLECVQDMDHENMFWYRQDPGLGLRLIYFSYDVKMKEKGDIPEGYSVSREKKERFSLILESASTNQTSMYLCASSSQDIYSQETQYFGPGTRLLVL.

This chain uses TRBV28 with TRBJ2-4; 9 bases align to TRBD2. The CDR3 covers 18 residues. Trimming took 3 bases from V and 0 from J; bases not matched to a gene: 9. CDR1 is MDHEN and CDR2 is SYDVKM in the germline V gene. CDR3 DNA: TGTGCCAGCAGTTTTAGATCTAGCGGGAAACTAGCCAAAAACATTCAGTACTTC. Residues: CASSFRSSGKLAKNIQYF.

This clonotype was seen at least ten times. This chain connects TRBV7-3 to TRBJ1-1, with 8 bases identical to TRBD1. V was clipped by 2 bases and J by 7 bases; unmatched bases: 3. Germline CDR1 and CDR2: SGHTA and FQGTGA. CDR3 size: 13 residues. As DNA, the CDR3 is TGTGCCAGCAGCTTATCCGGACAGGGTGAAGCTTTCTTT. Protein sequence: CASSLSGQGEAFF.

The sample holds many counts of this clonotype. A much larger clone differs from this one at a single base, so this may be a read error. V is TRBV28 and J is TRBJ2-7, with 7 bases identical to TRBD1. Germline V CDR1 and CDR2: MDHEN, SYDVKM. The CDR3 is made up of 13 amino acids. The V and J ends lost 4 bases and 3 bases, in that order; junction bases with no gene match: 3. CDR3 sequence: CASSSGQFYEQYF. The CDR3 coding sequence is TGTGCCAGCAGTTCGGGACAGTTCTACGAGCAGTACTTC. The variable domain in full, completed from reference TRBV28 and TRBJ2-7, reads DVKVTQSSRYLVKRTGEKVFLECVQDMDHENMFWYRQDPGLGLRLIYFSYDVKMKEKGDIPEGYSVSREKKERFSLILESASTNQTSMYLCASSSGQFYEQYFGPGTRLTVT.

Details on this clonotype: A much larger clone lies one base from this, so it may be a read error. The rearrangement uses TRBV28 and TRBJ2-2; TRBD1 agrees at 9 bases. Germline CDR1 and CDR2: MDHEN and SYDVKM. There are 14 residues in the CDR3. The CDR3 is CASTTGGNTEELFF. The CDR3 bases are TGTGCCAGCACCACAGGGGGCAACACCGAGGAGCTGTTTTTT.

Many counts were recorded for this clonotype. The chain employs TRBV12-3 or TRBV12-4 and TRBJ2-7; 11 nucleotides line up with TRBD2. The junction had 8 bases not matched to a gene; V was cut back by 6 bases and J by 4 bases. The CDR3 runs 15 residues. CDR3 sequence reads: CASSRQASGRYEQYF. The CDR3 DNA follows: TGTGCCAGCAGCCGGCAGGCTAGCGGGAGGTACGAGCAGTACTTC.

The genes are TRBV10-1 and TRBJ2-5; D perhaps matches TRBD2 (5 bases). Trimming took 3 bases from V and 5 from J, leaving 19 bases between them. Per germline, CDR1 WNHNN and CDR2 SYGVQD (reference sequence). The CDR3 runs 16 residues. The CDR3 nucleotides read TGCGCCAGCAGTGATGTCCGGGGTGAGGTGAGGGAGACCCAGTACTTC. Translating it yields CASSDVRGEVRETQYF.

This clonotype was counted at least ten times. This sequence joins TRBV15 and TRBJ1-2; D gene uncertain. The CDR3 is 12 residues long. Germline V CDR1 and CDR2: LNHNV, YYDKDF (reference sequence). With 4 bases removed from V and 0 bases from J, the gap between germline ends came to 3 bases. The CDR3 here is CATSKANYGYTF. CDR3 coding DNA: TGTGCCACCAGCAAGGCTAACTATGGCTACACCTTC.

This clonotype showed up just a few times. V usage is TRBV10-3 and J usage is TRBJ1-5; 7 bases align to TRBD1. Germline V gene lookup returns CDR1 ENHRY and CDR2 SYGVKD. The V gene end was trimmed by 7 bases and the J gene end by 0 bases; junction bases not matched to a gene: 6. The CDR3 extends over 15 amino acids. The CDR3: CAIKRGQTSNQPQHF. As DNA, the CDR3 is TGTGCCATCAAGAGGGGGCAGACTAGCAATCAGCCCCAGCATTTT.

This clonotype has at least ten counts. This chain uses TRBV5-1 with TRBJ2-7, with no clear D. V was cut by 1 base and J by 4 bases, with 9 bases left in between. This CDR3 region has 13 residues. The germline V gene has CDR1 SGHRS and CDR2 YFSETQ. The CDR3 sequence: CASSLQEGYEQYF. As DNA, the CDR3 is TGCGCCAGCAGCTTGCAGGAAGGGTACGAGCAGTACTTC. Full variable domain (rest looked up from reference TRBV5-1 and TRBJ2-7): KAGVTQTPRYLIKTRGQQVTLSCSPISGHRSVSWYQQTPGQGLQFLFEYFSETQRNKGNFPGRFSGRQFSNSRSEMNVSTLELGDSALYLCASSLQEGYEQYFGPGTRLTVT.

This clonotype was recorded many times. The chain employs TRBV28 and TRBJ2-7; D gene unclear. Per germline, CDR1 MDHEN and CDR2 SYDVKM. V lost 2 bases to trimming and J lost 2 bases, with 4 bases between them. The CDR3 extends over 12 amino acids. The CDR3 sequence: CASSLVTYEQYF. The DNA of the CDR3 is TGTGCCAGCAGTTTAGTCACCTACGAGCAGTACTTC.

The chain joins TRBV28 to TRBJ2-7; TRBD1 aligns across 7 bases. The germline gives CDR1 MDHEN, CDR2 SYDVKM. The CDR3 has 14 amino acids. Trimming took 5 bases from V and 2 from J; bases not matched to a gene: 6. CDR3 DNA: TGTGCCAGCAGTACCACAGGGGTTGCCTACGAGCAGTACTTC. It codes for CASSTTGVAYEQYF.

This clonotype was seen many times. The genes are TRBV19 and TRBJ1-1, with D perhaps matching TRBD1 (6 bases). Per the germline V gene, CDR1 is LNHDA and CDR2 is SQIVND (reference sequence). With 3 bases removed from V and 11 bases from J, the gap between germline ends came to 19 bases. There are 14 residues in the CDR3. The CDR3: CASSMTRQAVLAFF. Here the CDR3 DNA reads TGTGCCAGTAGTATGACACGACAGGCCGTTTTGGCTTTCTTT.

This clonotype was seen at least ten times. V and J are TRBV6-1 and TRBJ2-2; 7 bases map to TRBD1. After removal of 8 bases from V and 0 bases from J, the junction contained 0 bases not matched to a gene. This CDR3 has 13 amino acids. Looked up from germline, CDR1 is MNHNS and CDR2 is SASEGT. DNA of the CDR3: TGTGCCAGCGGACAGGCGAACACCGGGGAGCTGTTTTTT. Protein product: CASGQANTGELFF.

This clonotype was observed at least ten times. The J gene is TRBJ2-7, the V gene TRBV6-4; perhaps TRBD1 as D (5 bases). Trimming stripped 7 bases from V and 2 bases from J, with 24 bases between. This CDR3 is built from 17 residues. Germline CDR1 and CDR2: MRHNA and SNTAGT. In DNA form, the CDR3 reads TGTGCCAGCACCTCAAGGGCAGGGCACCCGCCGACCTACGAGCAGTACTTC. Its protein product is CASTSRAGHPPTYEQYF.

In its sample, this clonotype was seen many times. The gene calls are TRBV5-1 and TRBJ2-7, with a possible D match to TRBD2 (6 bases). Between the trimmed V and J ends, which lost 4 bases and 6 bases, there was a span of 20 bases. Germline CDR1 SGHRS, CDR2 YFSETQ. The length of the CDR3 is 15 residues. The DNA of the CDR3 is TGCGCCAGCAGCCAGGTGGAGGGTTACGAGGGCGAGCAGTACTTC. Translation gives CASSQVEGYEGEQYF.

This clonotype was recorded at least ten times. The chain combines TRBV6-1 with TRBJ1-2; D is undetermined. This CDR3 is built from 15 residues. Trimming removed 2 bases from V and 1 base from J, with 11 bases in between. Germline V gene data show CDR1 as MNHNS and CDR2 as SASEGT. The CDR3 reads CASSETTLHNYGYTF. The DNA of the CDR3 is TGTGCCAGCAGTGAAACCACACTGCATAACTATGGCTACACCTTC.